Below are 8 T cell receptor beta chains sequenced from a single sample in a study of blood T cell repertoires in COVID-19. Clones were read by immunoSEQ multiplex PCR, and TCRdb kept only the in-frame ones, dropping some. The sample lists some 180,000 clones, roughly 90% seen once, with approximately 7% in the top ten. Sequenced material: peripheral blood. Receptor source: a man aged 40-50 years with acute or convalescent COVID-19.

The V call is TRBV6-6, the J call TRBJ2-7, with 7 bases fitting TRBD2. CDR1 and CDR2 from the germline V gene are MNHNY and SVGAGI (reference sequence). The CDR3 is made up of 14 amino acids. V lost 8 bases to trimming and J lost 2 bases; unmatched junction nucleotides: 9. The DNA for the CDR3 is TGTGCCAGCCGACCGACCCTAGCGGCCTACGAGCAGTACTTC. Encoded protein: CASRPTLAAYEQYF.

V gene TRBV3-1 (or the pseudogene TRBV3-2) combines with J gene TRBJ2-3; TRBD2 agrees at 9 bases. The CDR3 is 15 residues long. V was clipped by 1 base and J by 1 base; unmatched bases: 0. Germline values: CDR1 LGHDT, CDR2 YNNKEL (reference sequence). CDR3 in DNA: TGTGCCAGCAGCCAAGGCGGGGGGGGCACAGATACGCAGTATTTT. Amino acid sequence: CASSQGGGGTDTQYF.

The chain is built from TRBV30 and TRBJ2-1; D remains unclear. V was pared by 3 bases and J by 8 bases, with 8 bases between. CDR1 is GTSNPN and CDR2 is SVGIG in the germline V gene (reference sequence). CDR3 length: 11 amino acids. CDR3: CAWSGEDEQFF. DNA of the CDR3: TGTGCCTGGAGCGGAGAGGATGAGCAGTTCTTC.

The chain carries TRBV16 and TRBJ2-1; 9 positions agree with TRBD1. The CDR3 loop spans 17 amino acids. The J segment lost 5 bases and the V segment lost 0 bases, leaving 8 bases of the junction unmatched. The germline gives CDR1 KGHSY, CDR2 FQNENV. In nucleotides, the CDR3 is TGTGCCAGCAGCCAATCTAAGGACAGGGGACAAAACAATGAGCAGTTCTTC. This translates into CASSQSKDRGQNNEQFF.

CDR3 loop: CASGDRSNTEAFF. The CDR3 bases are TGTGCCAGCGGGGACAGATCGAACACTGAAGCTTTCTTT. The chain is built from TRBV12-3 or TRBV12-4 and TRBJ1-1, with 7 bases identical to TRBD1. Trimming cost V 8 bases and J 1 base; bases outside gene matches: 4. The CDR3 runs to 13 residues.

On this clone: Different DNA sequences within this sample yield the same CDR3. V usage is TRBV5-1 and J usage is TRBJ1-5; 9 positions match TRBD1. The germline gives CDR1 SGHRS, CDR2 YFSETQ. This CDR3 is built from 14 residues. Unmatched junction bases numbered 4, after V lost 4 bases and J lost 5 bases. The CDR3 DNA sequence: TGCGCCAGCAGCCCGGACAGGGGAGATCAGCCCCAGCATTTT. It specifies CASSPDRGDQPQHF. The whole variable domain, filled in from reference TRBV5-1 and TRBJ1-5, reads KAGVTQTPRYLIKTRGQQVTLSCSPISGHRSVSWYQQTPGQGLQFLFEYFSETQRNKGNFPGRFSGRQFSNSRSEMNVSTLELGDSALYLCASSPDRGDQPQHFGDGTRLSIL.

This chain joins TRBV18 and TRBJ2-3, with D possibly TRBD1 on 6 matching bases. CDR1 KGHSH and CDR2 LQKENI come from the germline V gene. V was trimmed by 4 bases and J by 2 bases, leaving 16 bases between them. The CDR3 runs 16 residues. For the CDR3, the DNA is TGTGCCAGCTCACTTGGGTGGGGGCAGAACACAGATACGCAGTATTTT. Amino acid sequence: CASSLGWGQNTDTQYF. Full variable domain (outside the CDR3, taken from reference TRBV18 and TRBJ2-3): NAGVMQNPRHLVRRRGQEARLRCSPMKGHSHVYWYRQLPEEGLKFMVYLQKENIIDESGMPKERFSAEFPKEGPSILRIQQVVRGDSAAYFCASSLGWGQNTDTQYFGPGTRLTVL.

The V call is TRBV5-4, the J call TRBJ1-2, with 11 nucleotides matching TRBD1. This CDR3 is built from 15 residues. With V trimmed by 3 bases and J by 7 bases, 8 bases remained unmatched. Germline CDR1 reads SGHNT; CDR2 reads YYREEE (reference sequence). CDR3 sequence: CASSWVDRGQGGYTF. The CDR3 DNA follows: TGTGCCAGCAGCTGGGTGGACAGGGGGCAAGGTGGCTACACCTTC.